A selection of T cell receptor beta chains follows, all from one sample in a study of identical twins. TCRdb ran MiXCR on the 5' RACE reads and lists one entry per CDR3 protein. The table includes around 490,000 distinct CDR3 sequences, approximately 20% detected once. The sample was also linked to a second study, of yellow fever vaccine responses in identical twins.

The sequenced sample was CD4+ T cells sorted from blood. The source is a woman between 18 and 30 years old in good health. Each CDR3 is given without its conserved first and last residue.

j_call v_call cdr3_aa
TRBJ1-3 TRBV5-6 ASSYYSGSGNTIY
TRBJ1-1 TRBV29-1 SVSRTDMNTEAF
TRBJ1-1 TRBV20-1 SARTQGGYTEAF
TRBJ1-2 TRBV20-1 SARVSGGSNYGYT
TRBJ2-5 TRBV5-1 ASSRRDQETQY
TRBJ2-1 TRBV28 ASSLLGLAGGSEQF
TRBJ2-2 TRBV7-2 ASSLTNVNLNTGELF
TRBJ2-3 TRBV20-1 SARPSADTQY
TRBJ2-1 TRBV20-1 SASDRSSYNEQF
TRBJ2-7 TRBV11-1 ASSSGQGERTWGRSSYEQY
TRBJ1-4 TRBV6-1 ASSTGTGGEKLF
TRBJ2-2 TRBV12-3/TRBV12-4 ASSFLAGGNTGELF
TRBJ2-1 TRBV7-8 ASSRLNLGMVSVSYNEQF
TRBJ2-6 TRBV6-1 ASSALPTGGLTGANVLT
TRBJ2-2 TRBV20-1 CARATSGGYTGELF
TRBJ1-5 TRBV9 ASSVGDNNQPQH
TRBJ2-1 TRBV20-1 SARGLNNEQF
TRBJ2-5 TRBV5-1 ASTVRTGGETQY
TRBJ2-7 TRBV12-3/TRBV12-4 ASSLRASGSGDEQY
TRBJ2-4 TRBV27 ASRGLGIQY
TRBJ2-1 TRBV12-3/TRBV12-4 ASKELREQF
TRBJ2-1 TRBV29-1 SVGGYSYNEQF
TRBJ2-7 TRBV12-3/TRBV12-4 ASSLFARGISYEQY
TRBJ2-3 TRBV20-1 SARDLGLDTDTQY
TRBJ2-3 TRBV13 ASSSPTIYTDTQY
TRBJ2-7 TRBV7-2 ASSQGGLAAYEQY
TRBJ1-6 TRBV20-1 SAVENSPLH
TRBJ1-1 TRBV7-9 ASSRDMYGTEAF
TRBJ2-1 TRBV5-1 ASSWLAGGLAGGKEQF
TRBJ2-3 TRBV10-2 ASSWVASTDTQY
TRBJ1-2 TRBV5-1 ASSPDSANYGYT
TRBJ2-5 TRBV6-1 ASSATGEEETQY
TRBJ2-3 TRBV23-1 ASSLFVPRRLDTQY
TRBJ1-1 TRBV25-1 ASSEFGGRSEAF
TRBJ1-2 TRBV18 ASSPKLIGPGYT
TRBJ2-3 TRBV7-2 ASSSDGGRTQY
TRBJ2-7 TRBV4-1 ACSQADQPYEQY
TRBJ1-1 TRBV20-1 SAREGAGLWNTEAF
TRBJ2-1 TRBV12-3/TRBV12-4 ASSRPGLAGDREQF
TRBJ2-7 TRBV9 ASSEGGPFTEQY
TRBJ1-1 TRBV7-9 ASRMTGDTEAF
TRBJ1-1 TRBV28 ASSFRTAGRTEAF
TRBJ1-1 TRBV3-1 ASSQDRTNTEAF
TRBJ1-2 TRBV7-9 ASSSGTAPDGYT
TRBJ2-5 TRBV11-2 ASSLDRTGQETQY
TRBJ1-4 TRBV12-3/TRBV12-4 ASSPTGLGGEKLF
TRBJ2-5 TRBV11-2 ASSLDRFAGGDQY